These T cell receptor beta chains were read from a single sample in a study of shared clonotypes between healthy human individuals. Sequencing was performed with immunoSEQ multiplex PCR; in TCRdb, only in-frame clones are kept and a portion is missing. The table has about 2.1 million clones, around 93% seen once. The sequencing sample was made of naive CD8+ T cells from PBMCs. Receptor source: a man between 18 and 35 years old in good health. Some clones in this sample may be carry-over from other donors' samples. Both conserved end residues are part of each CDR3. The D gene is left open where the match is weak. Clone size appears in some rows only: once, few, many, or a class for an expanded clone.

v_call,d_call,clone_size,j_call,cdr3_aa,cdr3_nt
TRBV19,-,-,TRBJ2-7,CASSISLGGQQYF,TGTGCCAGTAGTATATCCCTCGGAGGTCAGCAGTACTTC
TRBV9,-,-,TRBJ1-2,CASRGFVEGITYGYTF,TGTGCCAGCCGGGGGTTTGTGGAGGGAATTACCTATGGCTACACCTTC
TRBV19,TRBD2,-,TRBJ2-1,CASSTSLAGSSYNEQFF,TGTGCCAGTAGTACCAGTCTAGCGGGAAGCTCCTACAATGAGCAGTTCTTC
TRBV9,-,-,TRBJ2-7,CASSVYATYEQYF,TGTGCCAGCAGCGTTTACGCGACCTACGAGCAGTACTTC
TRBV7-9,TRBD2,-,TRBJ2-3,CASSQGLAGGSTDTQYF,TGTGCCAGCAGCCAGGGGTTAGCGGGAGGTTCCACAGATACGCAGTATTTT
TRBV6-1,TRBD2,-,TRBJ2-1,CASSERLAGYNEQFF,TGTGCCAGCAGTGAAAGACTAGCGGGGTACAATGAGCAGTTCTTC
TRBV29-1,-,-,TRBJ2-1,CSVAPQTRPYNEQFF,TGCAGCGTTGCTCCCCAAACGCGGCCCTACAATGAGCAGTTCTTC
TRBV28,-,-,TRBJ1-2,CASSLSSSYGYTF,TGTGCCAGCAGTTTATCCAGTTCCTATGGCTACACCTTC
TRBV15,-,-,TRBJ1-1,CATSRAPVGAFF,TGTGCCACCAGCAGAGCACCGGTGGGGGCTTTCTTT
TRBV2,TRBD1,-,TRBJ2-2,CAWSERTGPGELFF,TGTGCCTGGAGCGAACGGACAGGGCCCGGGGAGCTGTTTTTT
TRBV7-8,-,once,TRBJ2-7,CASSQGHTYEQYF,TGTGCCAGCAGCCAGGGCCATACCTACGAGCAGTACTTC
TRBV10-3,TRBD2,-,TRBJ2-7,CAINSGGGTRAYEQYF,TGTGCCATCAATAGCGGTGGGGGGACTAGAGCCTACGAGCAGTACTTC
TRBV15,-,-,TRBJ1-2,CATSRAVGTGHGYTF,TGTGCCACCAGCAGAGCGGTGGGGACCGGCCATGGCTACACCTTC
TRBV19,-,few,TRBJ1-5,CASSIEAMLSNQPQHF,TGTGCCAGTAGTATTGAGGCTATGTTAAGCAATCAGCCCCAGCATTTT
TRBV9,TRBD2,-,TRBJ2-1,CASSVRTGTSGIHEQFF,TGTGCCAGCAGCGTACGAACCGGGACTAGCGGGATCCATGAGCAGTTCTTC
TRBV18,-,-,TRBJ2-3,CASSPTTMVENTQYF,TGTGCCAGCTCACCAACCACCATGGTAGAAAATACGCAGTATTTT
TRBV2,-,-,TRBJ2-7,CASSEGFGLGEQYF,TGTGCCAGCAGTGAAGGGTTCGGCTTGGGCGAGCAGTACTTC
TRBV7-9,TRBD2,-,TRBJ2-7,CASSPLLAGASSEQYF,TGTGCCAGCAGCCCACTACTAGCGGGAGCTTCTTCCGAGCAGTACTTC
TRBV6-4,-,-,TRBJ1-1,CASKERNRADTEAFF,TGTGCCAGCAAAGAAAGGAACAGGGCTGACACTGAAGCTTTCTTT
TRBV9,-,-,TRBJ2-3,CASSVGSTDTQYF,TGTGCCAGCAGCGTAGGGAGCACAGATACGCAGTATTTT
TRBV30,-,many,TRBJ1-2,CAWSVLEGDYGYTF,TGTGCCTGGAGTGTACTCGAGGGTGACTATGGCTACACCTTC
TRBV15,-,-,TRBJ2-1,CATYGRETSYNEQFF,TGTGCCACCTACGGTCGGGAAACTTCCTACAATGAGCAGTTCTTC
TRBV27,-,-,TRBJ1-1,CASSLSSYTEAFF,TGTGCCAGCAGTTTATCGAGTTACACTGAAGCTTTCTTT
TRBV7-3,-,-,TRBJ2-5,CASSPDGFRGETQYF,TGTGCCAGCAGCCCCGACGGGTTTAGGGGAGAGACCCAGTACTTC
TRBV7-2,-,-,TRBJ2-7,CASSATGQSSYEQYF,TGTGCCAGCAGCGCCACCGGACAGAGCTCCTACGAGCAGTACTTC
TRBV30,-,-,TRBJ2-1,CAWSHGWGDEQFF,TGTGCCTGGAGTCATGGCTGGGGCGATGAGCAGTTCTTC
TRBV28,TRBD1,-,TRBJ2-5,CASSSIYGTGTGDSETQYF,TGTGCCAGCAGTAGCATCTACGGGACCGGGACAGGGGATTCGGAGACCCAGTACTTC
TRBV7-2,-,-,TRBJ2-7,CASSFGASYEQYF,TGTGCCAGCAGCTTCGGGGCCTCCTACGAGCAGTACTTC
TRBV27,-,-,TRBJ2-7,CASSPRMGSYEQYF,TGTGCCAGCAGCCCGAGGATGGGCTCCTACGAGCAGTACTTC
TRBV2,-,few,TRBJ1-2,CASSGLWGYTF,TGTGCCAGCAGTGGCCTATGGGGCTACACCTTC
TRBV15,-,-,TRBJ2-7,CATSSAGRVHEQYF,TGTGCCACCAGCAGTGCCGGCAGGGTCCACGAGCAGTACTTC
TRBV7-9,-,-,TRBJ2-1,CASSSPQGGRGNEQFF,TGTGCCAGCAGCTCCCCCCAGGGAGGGAGGGGGAATGAGCAGTTCTTC
TRBV28,TRBD1,-,TRBJ2-7,CASSLATGGLDEQYF,TGTGCCAGCAGTTTAGCGACAGGGGGCCTGGACGAGCAGTACTTC
TRBV27,TRBD2,-,TRBJ2-7,CASSFRGGGSYEQYF,TGTGCCAGCAGTTTCCGGGGGGGTGGATCCTACGAGCAGTACTTC
TRBV7-9,-,-,TRBJ2-5,CASSLSAYLQETQYF,TGTGCCAGCAGCTTAAGTGCATACCTCCAAGAGACCCAGTACTTC
TRBV5-1,-,-,TRBJ2-1,CASSLAGPGYDYNEQFF,TGCGCCAGCAGCTTGGCCGGTCCGGGGTATGACTACAATGAGCAGTTCTTC
TRBV6-6,-,once,TRBJ2-7,CASSFSNSYEQYF,TGTGCCAGCAGTTTTTCTAACTCCTACGAGCAGTACTTC
TRBV7-9,-,-,TRBJ2-3,CASSFITDTQYF,TGTGCCAGCAGCTTCATCACAGATACGCAGTATTTT
TRBV28,-,-,TRBJ2-7,CASSFGRGTYEQYF,TGTGCCAGCAGTTTCGGCAGGGGAACCTACGAGCAGTACTTC
TRBV2,-,once,TRBJ2-7,CASSESGNPYEQYF,TGTGCCAGCAGTGAGAGCGGTAACCCCTACGAGCAGTACTTC
TRBV7-2,-,-,TRBJ2-6,CASSPRTVTSGANVLTF,TGTGCCAGCAGCCCACGGACAGTAACCTCTGGGGCCAACGTCCTGACTTTC
TRBV28,TRBD1,-,TRBJ2-4,CASEYRGSGIQYF,TGTGCCAGCGAGTACAGGGGGTCGGGCATTCAGTACTTC
TRBV29-1,TRBD1,-,TRBJ2-7,CSVLGGQGYSYEQYF,TGCAGCGTTCTGGGGGGACAGGGATACTCCTACGAGCAGTACTTC
TRBV15,-,-,TRBJ2-3,CATSRAGSTDTQYF,TGTGCCACCAGCAGGGCCGGGAGCACAGATACGCAGTATTTT
TRBV4-1,-,-,TRBJ1-5,CASSQDSYNQPQHF,TGCGCCAGCAGCCAAGACAGTTATAATCAGCCCCAGCATTTT
TRBV7-9,-,-,TRBJ1-1,CASSLVSAPNTEAFF,TGTGCCAGCAGCTTAGTCTCCGCGCCGAACACTGAAGCTTTCTTT
TRBV6-5,-,-,TRBJ2-5,CASSYRENQETQYF,TGTGCCAGCAGTTACAGGGAGAACCAAGAGACCCAGTACTTC
TRBV4-1,TRBD2,-,TRBJ2-5,CASSQVASGGEETQYF,TGCGCCAGCAGCCAGGTGGCTAGCGGGGGCGAAGAGACCCAGTACTTC
TRBV27,-,-,TRBJ2-7,CASSLKGSGEQYF,TGTGCCAGCAGTTTAAAGGGATCGGGGGAGCAGTACTTC
TRBV2,TRBD1,-,TRBJ1-2,CASSPPLRAGGHYGYTF,TGTGCCAGTAGTCCCCCCCTACGGGCAGGGGGCCACTATGGCTACACCTTC
TRBV2,TRBD2,-,TRBJ2-7,CASSDWGTSGRRAEQYF,TGTGCCAGCAGTGACTGGGGGACTAGCGGGAGGAGGGCCGAGCAGTACTTC
TRBV7-9,TRBD2,-,TRBJ2-5,CASSPRGLAPTQETQYF,TGTGCCAGCAGCCCCCGCGGACTAGCACCTACCCAAGAGACCCAGTACTTC
TRBV27,TRBD2,-,TRBJ2-1,CASSRLAGVRNEQFF,TGTGCCAGCAGTCGACTAGCGGGAGTCAGGAATGAGCAGTTCTTC